These 32 T cell receptor beta chains originate from one sample sequenced in a study of T cells after yellow fever vaccination. In TCRdb, the 5' RACE reads were re-called with MiXCR into one record per CDR3 protein. The table includes around 310,000 distinct CDR3 sequences, less than 4.5% detected once. The sample consisted of PBMCs, taken on the day of the yellow fever booster vaccination. These receptors were obtained from a man aged 18 to 30 who received the YFV17D yellow fever vaccine.

The sample holds a few counts of this clonotype. The genes are TRBV28 and TRBJ2-5; D ambiguous. Germline-derived CDR1 and CDR2 are MDHEN and SYDVKM. This CDR3 has 17 residues. Trimming stripped 4 bases from V and 3 bases from J, with 21 bases between. CDR3 nucleotide sequence: TGTGCCAGCAGTTCACATCACGGCCTGAGAGAAGAAGAGACCCAGTACTTC. Its translation: CASSSHHGLREEETQYF.

This clonotype has more than one count but fewer than ten. The V call is TRBV7-2, the J call TRBJ1-1, with D perhaps matching TRBD1 (5 bases). Germline values: CDR1 SGHTA, CDR2 FQGNSA. The CDR3 length is 14 residues. V lost 6 bases to trimming and J lost 5 bases, with 16 bases between them. The CDR3 sequence: CASSPRAGWTEAFF. The CDR3 DNA reads as TGTGCCAGCAGTCCCAGGGCGGGATGGACTGAAGCTTTCTTT.

This clonotype occurred many times. This chain uses TRBV7-2 with TRBJ2-3; TRBD2 matches 9 bases. Germline V lookup: CDR1 SGHTA, CDR2 FQGNSA. J lost 6 bases, V lost 5 bases, and 12 bases had no gene match. The CDR3 length is 16 residues. CDR3 bases: TGTGCCAGCAGCCAACCCCAAGCGGGGGGATCGGATACGCAGTATTTT. It specifies CASSQPQAGGSDTQYF.

This clonotype was observed at least ten times. The gene calls are TRBV4-1 and TRBJ1-2; D unresolved. CDR1 is MGHRA, CDR2 YSYEKL, per germline. Trimming removed 0 bases at V and 5 bases at J, with 4 bases between. The CDR3 length is 12 residues. In DNA form, the CDR3 reads TGCGCCAGCAGCCAAGAGGGGTATGGCTACACCTTC. It translates to CASSQEGYGYTF.

This clonotype was observed a handful of times. Here the CDR3 DNA reads TGTGCCAGCAGCGTATGGGACATGGCCGAGGAGCAGTACTTC. Translated, it gives CASSVWDMAEEQYF. This chain joins TRBV9 and TRBJ2-7; D might be TRBD1 (6 bases). Trimming stripped 1 base from V and 7 bases from J, with 15 bases between. The length of the CDR3 is 14 residues. Germline CDR1 reads SGDLS; CDR2 reads YYNGEE.

This clonotype was counted only a few times. This sequence joins TRBV5-4 and TRBJ2-5; D remains ambiguous. V gave up 0 bases and J gave up 5 bases, with 8 bases separating them. Germline assignment: CDR1 SGHNT and CDR2 YYREEE (reference sequence). The CDR3 runs 13 residues. The CDR3 protein is CASSLATEETQYF. The CDR3 nucleotides are TGTGCCAGCAGCTTGGCCACGGAGGAGACCCAGTACTTC.

This clonotype has at least ten counts. The chain employs TRBV6-5 and TRBJ1-1; the match to TRBD1 covers 7 bases. The CDR3 spans 17 residues. The trim removed 4 bases at V and 1 base at J, leaving 12 bases unmatched. CDR1 is MNHEY, CDR2 SVGAGI, per germline. Here the CDR3 reads CASSSLRGRAGNTEAFF. Here the CDR3 DNA reads TGTGCCAGCAGTTCCCTTAGGGGGCGGGCTGGGAACACTGAAGCTTTCTTT.

There are a few counts of this clonotype. This CDR3 is CASSYTGLEETQYF. CDR3 sequence (DNA): TGTGCCAGCAGCTATACAGGGTTGGAAGAGACCCAGTACTTC. The rearrangement links TRBV7-2 to TRBJ2-5; a weak D match, TRBD1 (6 bases). Germline loops: CDR1 SGHTA, CDR2 FQGNSA. This CDR3 is 14 amino acids long. Trimming removed 4 bases at V and 3 bases at J, with 12 bases between.

This clonotype was found a few times. The rearrangement joins TRBV10-3 to TRBJ2-7; 7 bases are a match to TRBD1. This CDR3 contains 14 residues. Germline trimming cut 2 bases from V and 4 bases from J; bases unmatched to any gene: 5. CDR1 is ENHRY and CDR2 is SYGVKD in the germline V gene. CDR3 residues: CAISEDRDVYEQYV. The CDR3 nucleotides are TGTGCCATCAGTGAGGACAGGGACGTTTACGAGCAGTACGTC.

There are many counts of this clonotype. The rearrangement uses TRBV7-2 and TRBJ1-6; D is perhaps TRBD1 (6 bases). Germline CDR1 SGHTA, CDR2 FQGNSA. CDR3 length: 16 residues. V lost 6 bases to trimming and J lost 9 bases, with 21 bases between them. The CDR3 is CASSTQQGVMSSPLHF. CDR3 sequence (DNA): TGTGCCAGCAGTACCCAACAGGGTGTAATGAGTTCACCCCTCCACTTT.

Relative to its sample, this clonotype is medium-sized. This chain links TRBV7-2 with TRBJ2-1; unclear D gene. Germline lookup yields CDR1 SGHTA and CDR2 FQGNSA. The CDR3 length is 12 residues. Trimming stripped 6 bases from V and 5 bases from J, with 8 bases between. The CDR3 reads CASSGRHNEQFF. CDR3 DNA: TGTGCCAGCAGTGGACGGCACAATGAGCAGTTCTTC.

This clonotype has a count of ten or more. The CDR3 coding sequence is TGTGCCGGGGGACAGGGATCCGGCTACACCTTC. The encoded protein is CAGGQGSGYTF. The chain couples TRBV6-2 or TRBV6-3 to TRBJ1-2, with 9 bases lining up with TRBD1. V lost 11 bases and J lost 8; bases outside the gene matches: 6. The CDR3 loop spans 11 amino acids. Germline V gives CDR1 MNHEY, CDR2 SVGEGT.

This clonotype was recorded many times. The J gene is TRBJ1-5, the V gene TRBV20-1, with TRBD1 identical over 7 bases. Germline V gene lookup returns CDR1 DFQATT and CDR2 SNEGSKA (reference sequence). After removal of 5 bases from V and 6 bases from J, the junction contained 4 bases not matched to a gene. This CDR3 is 12 amino acids long. The CDR3 bases are TGCAGTGCTGGAGGGGGCTCTCAGCCCCAGCATTTT. It yields the protein CSAGGGSQPQHF.

This clonotype occurred many times. The chain is built from TRBV23-1 and TRBJ2-5; 10 bases align to TRBD2. TRBV23-1 is sorted into the ORF group, with uncertain function. The CDR3 is 19 residues long. The junction had 15 bases not matched to a gene; V was cut back by 4 bases and J by 1 base. The CDR3 DNA reads TGCGCCAGCAGTCGACCAAAAGCGGACTTAGCGGGGGGCCAAGAGACCCAGTACTTC. This sequence encodes CASSRPKADLAGGQETQYF.

This clonotype has ten or more counts. The V gene is TRBV6-5, the J gene TRBJ1-2, with 10 bases aligning to TRBD1. Trimming at V came to 4 bases and at J to 14 bases, leaving 7 bases not matched to a gene. The CDR3 has 12 amino acids. Germline V gene lookup returns CDR1 MNHEY and CDR2 SVGAGI. The CDR3: CASSFSGTGVTF. CDR3 DNA: TGTGCCAGCAGTTTCAGCGGGACAGGGGTAACCTTC.

This chain connects TRBV19 to TRBJ2-3; 7 bases map to TRBD2. CDR1 is LNHDA, CDR2 SQIVND, per germline (reference sequence). Trimming at V came to 3 bases and at J to 5 bases, leaving 2 bases not matched to a gene. The CDR3 runs 13 residues. The CDR3 reads CASSIERGDTQYF. CDR3 sequence (DNA): TGTGCCAGTAGTATTGAGCGGGGAGATACGCAGTATTTT.

This clonotype was seen more than once but under ten times. A read error may produce the germline difference seen at one junction end. The genes are TRBV9 and TRBJ2-5; D uncertain. Germline CDR1 and CDR2: SGDLS and YYNGEE. The CDR3 is 14 amino acids. The CDR3 DNA reads TGTGCCGGCAGCCCGGTGGGCTCGGGAGAGACCCAGTACTTC. Translating it yields CAGSPVGSGETQYF.

In this sample, this clonotype turned up many times. This chain joins TRBV7-3 and TRBJ2-3; the match to TRBD2 covers 12 bases. V trimming: 5 bases; J trimming: 7 bases; junction bases outside the gene matches: 7. From germline, CDR1 is SGHTA and CDR2 FQGTGA. The CDR3 length is 15 residues. CDR3 sequence (DNA): TGTGCCAGCAGCCAGACTAGCGGGGGTCAATATACGCAGTATTTT. Its protein is CASSQTSGGQYTQYF.

This clonotype was seen repeatedly, ten times or more. The chain uses TRBV7-2 and TRBJ2-2; 7 bases align to TRBD2. With 5 bases clipped from V and 2 bases from J, the junction kept 2 bases outside the gene matches. Germline values: CDR1 SGHTA, CDR2 FQGNSA. The CDR3 runs to 14 residues. The CDR3 sequence is CASSRGLNTGELFF. In DNA, the CDR3 is TGTGCCAGCAGCAGGGGACTAAACACCGGGGAGCTGTTTTTT.

This clonotype was seen a few times. CDR3 DNA: TGTGCCAGCAGCCACCTAGCGGGGGCCCCCTCCTACGAGCAGTACTTC. It is translated as CASSHLAGAPSYEQYF. This chain connects TRBV3-1 to TRBJ2-7; 10 nucleotides align to TRBD2. CDR1 is LGHDT, CDR2 YNNKEL, per germline (reference sequence). Germline trimming cut 3 bases from V and 0 bases from J; bases unmatched to any gene: 5. The CDR3 loop spans 16 amino acids.

This clonotype has a handful of counts. This chain uses TRBV5-6 with TRBJ2-1, with 10 nucleotides matching TRBD2. V was clipped by 0 bases and J by 5 bases; unmatched bases: 8. CDR3 length equals 17 residues. Germline loops: CDR1 SGHDT, CDR2 YYEEEE. CDR3 bases: TGTGCCAGCAGCTTGGTGATAGCGGGGGGCCGGGACAATGAGCAGTTCTTC. Translation gives CASSLVIAGGRDNEQFF.

This clonotype has more than one count but fewer than ten. The rearrangement uses TRBV7-9 and TRBJ1-4, with 7 nucleotides matching TRBD1. Germline loops: CDR1 SEHNR, CDR2 FQNEAQ (reference sequence). The junction had 12 bases not matched to a gene; V was cut back by 4 bases and J by 7 bases. There are 16 residues in the CDR3. CDR3 protein: CASSSQGGRAVEKLFF. CDR3 DNA sequence: TGTGCCAGCAGCTCGCAAGGGGGCAGGGCGGTTGAAAAACTGTTTTTT.

This clonotype was seen a few times. V and J are TRBV5-5 and TRBJ1-2, with D tentatively TRBD1 (6 bases). V lost 1 base and J 6 bases, leaving 10 bases between the germline ends. Germline CDR1 is SGHKS and CDR2 is YYEKEE (reference sequence). This CDR3 is 13 amino acids long. Written as DNA, the CDR3 is TGTGCCAGCAGCTTGCTGGGGGCGGATGGCTACACCTTC. Translation gives CASSLLGADGYTF.

This clonotype was observed many times. This chain uses TRBV5-1 with TRBJ1-6; D gene ambiguous. Trimming took off 6 bases at V and 10 bases at J, with 14 bases between the two ends. The CDR3 covers 13 residues. Germline V gene sequence: CDR1 SGHRS, CDR2 YFSETQ. CDR3 amino acids: CASKGSDSSPLHF. The DNA of the CDR3 is TGCGCCAGCAAAGGGAGCGATAGCTCACCCCTCCACTTT.

CDR3 bases: TGTGCCAGCAGCCCCTTCGGGGGGGACAATGAGCAGTTCTTC. This gives the protein CASSPFGGDNEQFF. This chain links TRBV7-2 with TRBJ2-1, with 8 bases lining up with TRBD2. The CDR3 totals 14 residues. Germline CDR1 reads SGHTA; CDR2 reads FQGNSA. V lost 5 bases and J lost 5; bases outside the gene matches: 5.

This clonotype was seen a handful of times. The genes are TRBV4-2 and TRBJ2-3; TRBD2 aligns across 8 bases. The trim removed 4 bases at V and 4 bases at J, leaving 7 bases unmatched. Germline values: CDR1 LGHNA, CDR2 YNFKEQ. The CDR3 is made up of 15 amino acids. CDR3 sequence: CASSRTPGGADTQYF. CDR3 sequence (DNA): TGTGCCAGCAGCCGAACTCCCGGGGGGGCAGATACGCAGTATTTT.

The chain uses TRBV5-5 and TRBJ2-1; 7 bases map to TRBD1. This CDR3 comprises 15 residues. From germline, CDR1 is SGHKS and CDR2 YYEKEE (reference sequence). V was clipped by 4 bases and J by 7 bases; unmatched bases: 11. The CDR3 region has the DNA TGTGCCAGCAGCCCTCGGGACAGTGCCACGAATGAGCAGTTCTTC. Its protein product is CASSPRDSATNEQFF.

The rearrangement joins TRBV7-3 to TRBJ1-3, with a tentative D call TRBD1 (6 bases). CDR1 and CDR2 (germline): SGHTA, FQGTGA. V shed 2 bases and J shed 1 base, with 21 bases lying between them. The CDR3 covers 19 residues. The CDR3 region is CASSLGPPDPTGSGNTIYF. CDR3 nucleotide sequence: TGTGCCAGCAGCTTAGGCCCACCGGATCCAACAGGGTCTGGAAACACCATATATTTT. Variable domain in full (rest from reference TRBV7-3 and TRBJ1-3): GAGVSQTPSNKVTEKGKYVELRCDPISGHTALYWYRQSLGQGPEFLIYFQGTGAADDSGLPNDRFFAVRPEGSVSTLKIQRTERGDSAVYLCASSLGPPDPTGSGNTIYFGEGSWLTVV.

This clonotype came up many times. The genes are TRBV12-3 or TRBV12-4 and TRBJ2-1, with D tentatively TRBD1 or TRBD2 (5 bases each). The CDR3 runs 14 residues. The ends were cut back, 2 bases at V and 8 bases at J, with 13 bases in the middle. The chain's CDR3 is CASSLFQGDYEQFF. CDR3 coding DNA: TGTGCCAGCAGTTTATTCCAGGGAGACTATGAGCAGTTCTTC.

In nucleotides, the CDR3 is TGTGCCAGCAGCCCCGAGGGACTACCGAAAGGCGATGAGCAGTTCTTC. Its translation: CASSPEGLPKGDEQFF. This chain joins TRBV11-2 and TRBJ2-1, with 7 bases that match TRBD2. V lost 5 bases to trimming and J lost 8 bases; unmatched junction nucleotides: 15. The CDR3 length is 16 residues. Looked up from germline, CDR1 is SGHAT and CDR2 is FQNNGV.

There are a few counts of this clonotype. The J gene is TRBJ2-1, the V gene TRBV3-1, with D tentatively TRBD1 (5 bases). Per germline, CDR1 LGHDT and CDR2 YNNKEL (reference sequence). Trimming removed 1 base at V and 14 bases at J, with 15 bases between. The CDR3 is 13 residues long. The DNA for the CDR3 is TGTGCCAGCAGCCAAGTCGAAGGGGCTAGGGAGTTCTTC. As protein: CASSQVEGAREFF.

This sequence joins TRBV12-3 or TRBV12-4 and TRBJ1-2; TRBD1 might be the D (5 bases). Trimming took 3 bases from V and 3 from J, leaving 14 bases between them. The CDR3 has 15 amino acids. The CDR3 region has the DNA TGTGCCAGCAGTTTCTCCACCGGGGGAGACTATGGCTACACCTTC. This encodes CASSFSTGGDYGYTF.